The 16 T cell receptor beta chains below all came from one sample that was sequenced in a study of T cell responses to AZD1222 COVID-19 vaccine. This table comes from immunoSEQ multiplex PCR, and its TCRdb copy is limited to in-frame clones, with some not included. In the table there are 110,000 to 150,000 clones, roughly nine tenths of which are singletons. The source was peripheral blood, collected on day 0 of AZD1222 vaccination. Receptors were obtained from an adult in good health.

The chain recombines TRBV10-3 with TRBJ1-1; 8 bases line up with TRBD1. With V trimmed by 1 base and J by 3 bases, 1 base remained unmatched. This CDR3 is 14 amino acids long. The germline gives CDR1 ENHRY, CDR2 SYGVKD. The CDR3 nucleotides read TGTGCCATCAGTGAGTACAGGGGGGACACTGAAGCTTTCTTT. This encodes CAISEYRGDTEAFF.

J is TRBJ1-4 and V is TRBV27, with D hard to call. Germline lookup yields CDR1 MNHEY and CDR2 SMNVEV (reference sequence). Trimming cost V 3 bases and J 4 bases, with 9 bases left between them. The CDR3 is 14 amino acids. This CDR3 is CASSLRAGNEKLFF. CDR3 DNA sequence: TGTGCCAGCAGTTTGAGGGCGGGTAATGAAAAACTGTTTTTT.

The DNA for the CDR3 is TGTGCCAGCAGCTTGGGGGAGACCCTCTCTCCGTTGGAGCTGTTTTTT. Residues: CASSLGETLSPLELFF. This chain uses TRBV5-6 with TRBJ2-2; tentatively, D is TRBD2 (5 bases). V gave up 0 bases and J gave up 10 bases, with 19 bases separating them. The CDR3 is 16 residues long. Germline V CDR1 and CDR2: SGHDT, YYEEEE.

The gene calls are TRBV30 and TRBJ1-2; D not resolved. This CDR3 has 13 amino acids. Germline CDR1 GTSNPN, CDR2 SVGIG (reference sequence). Between the trimmed V and J ends, which lost 3 bases and 2 bases, there was a span of 10 bases. Written as DNA, the CDR3 is TGTGCCTGGAGCCAGACCCTGAACTATGGCTACACCTTC. As protein: CAWSQTLNYGYTF.

This rearrangement joins TRBV7-8 to TRBJ1-4; D not resolved. V was cut by 6 bases and J by 4 bases, with 12 bases left in between. The germline CDR1 and CDR2 sequences are SGHVS and FQNEAQ. This CDR3 is built from 14 residues. DNA of the CDR3: TGTGCCAGCAGACGGACGGGCGATAATGAAAAACTGTTTTTT. It translates to CASRRTGDNEKLFF.

The V gene is TRBV5-6, the J gene TRBJ1-2, with D possibly being TRBD1 (6 bases). Per the germline V gene, CDR1 is SGHDT and CDR2 is YYEEEE. Trimming stripped 4 bases from V and 4 bases from J, with 20 bases between. This CDR3 contains 16 residues. The CDR3 region is CASSPLATGILYGYTF. The CDR3 DNA sequence: TGTGCCAGCAGCCCGCTAGCCACAGGGATCCTCTATGGCTACACCTTC. Looking up the rest from reference TRBV5-6 and TRBJ1-2 gives the full variable domain: DAGVTQSPTHLIKTRGQQVTLRCSPKSGHDTVSWYQQALGQGPQFIFQYYEEEERQRGNFPDRFSGHQFPNYSSELNVNALLLGDSALYLCASSPLATGILYGYTFGSGTRLTVV.

The chain links TRBV29-1 to TRBJ1-2; D is possibly TRBD1 (5 bases). Between the trimmed V and J ends, which lost 7 bases and 7 bases, there was a span of 16 bases. Germline V gene data show CDR1 as SQVTM and CDR2 as ANQGSEA. The CDR3 extends over 12 amino acids. This chain's CDR3 is CSANRLSSGYTF. CDR3 nucleotides: TGCAGCGCCAACAGGCTTTCGTCTGGCTACACCTTC.

This chain links TRBV7-2 with TRBJ2-7; 9 bases agree with TRBD1. CDR3 length: 15 residues. Germline lookup yields CDR1 SGHTA and CDR2 FQGNSA. The trim removed 5 bases at V and 4 bases at J, leaving 9 bases unmatched. The CDR3 is CASSVSGQGPYEQYF. CDR3 bases: TGTGCCAGCAGCGTAAGCGGACAGGGGCCATACGAGCAGTACTTC.

The chain couples TRBV4-1 to TRBJ1-6; D is unclear. This CDR3 has 15 residues. The germline V gene encodes CDR1 MGHRA and CDR2 YSYEKL. Trimming pared 1 base from V and 8 bases from J, leaving 12 bases between. DNA for the CDR3: TGCGCCAGCAGCCAAGGGGCGGATCGGTATTCACCCCTCCACTTT. Protein product: CASSQGADRYSPLHF.

This rearrangement joins TRBV28 to TRBJ1-5; the match to TRBD1 covers 9 bases. CDR1 MDHEN and CDR2 SYDVKM come from the germline V gene. The CDR3 is 14 amino acids. Trimming cost V 5 bases and J 7 bases; bases outside gene matches: 6. CDR3 DNA: TGTGCCAGCAGTGCACAGGGGGCTGGACAGCCCCAGCATTTT. It specifies CASSAQGAGQPQHF. Filled out from reference TRBV28 and TRBJ1-5, the complete variable domain reads DVKVTQSSRYLVKRTGEKVFLECVQDMDHENMFWYRQDPGLGLRLIYFSYDVKMKEKGDIPEGYSVSREKKERFSLILESASTNQTSMYLCASSAQGAGQPQHFGDGTRLSIL.

V usage is TRBV29-1 and J usage is TRBJ2-7; D unclear. Germline V gene lookup returns CDR1 SQVTM and CDR2 ANQGSEA. V lost 4 bases and J lost 4, with 14 bases in between. The CDR3 totals 13 residues. In DNA form, the CDR3 reads TGCAGCGTTGTAGGGCAAGGTCGGTACGAGCAGTACTTC. It is translated as CSVVGQGRYEQYF.

This chain uses TRBV19 with TRBJ2-7, with D unclear. There are 14 residues in the CDR3. From germline, CDR1 is LNHDA and CDR2 SQIVND (reference sequence). The V gene lost 1 base and the J gene lost 0 bases, with 7 bases spanning the gap. CDR3 DNA sequence: TGTGCCAGTAGTATAGGGCCACGCTCCTACGAGCAGTACTTC. Protein sequence: CASSIGPRSYEQYF.

The V gene is TRBV14, the J gene TRBJ2-1; 13 nucleotides match TRBD2. Germline values: CDR1 SGHDN, CDR2 FVKESK. The CDR3 has 20 residues. J lost 2 bases, V lost 0 bases, and 10 bases had no gene match. In nucleotides, the CDR3 is TGTGCCAGCAGCCAAGATCTATATCGGACTAGCGGGAGCCCCTACAATGAGCAGTTCTTC. This translates into CASSQDLYRTSGSPYNEQFF.

The chain employs TRBV6-5 and TRBJ2-7; perhaps TRBD1 as D (6 bases). Germline CDR1 and CDR2: MNHEY and SVGAGI. Deletions cut 6 bases from V and 4 bases from J, with 16 bases between. The length of the CDR3 is 14 residues. CDR3 sequence (DNA): TGTGCCAGCAGGCCCCAGGGGACGGTGTACGAGCAGTACTTC. Residues: CASRPQGTVYEQYF.

In DNA form, the CDR3 reads TGTGCCAGCAGTTTGCTAGCGGGAACCTACGAGCAGTACTTC. Protein sequence: CASSLLAGTYEQYF. This rearrangement joins TRBV25-1 to TRBJ2-7; 9 bases map to TRBD2. Germline V gene sequence: CDR1 MGHDK, CDR2 SYGVNS. V shed 5 bases, J shed 2 bases, and the junction held 4 bases outside the gene matches. The length of the CDR3 is 14 residues.

This chain joins TRBV27 and TRBJ2-2; the D is unclear. V lost 7 bases, J lost 7 bases, and 13 bases lay in between. This CDR3 has 13 residues. The V gene's germline CDR1 is MNHEY and CDR2 SMNVEV (reference sequence). Here the CDR3 reads CASTPVGFGELFF. The CDR3 nucleotides read TGTGCCAGCACCCCGGTGGGGTTCGGGGAGCTGTTTTTT.